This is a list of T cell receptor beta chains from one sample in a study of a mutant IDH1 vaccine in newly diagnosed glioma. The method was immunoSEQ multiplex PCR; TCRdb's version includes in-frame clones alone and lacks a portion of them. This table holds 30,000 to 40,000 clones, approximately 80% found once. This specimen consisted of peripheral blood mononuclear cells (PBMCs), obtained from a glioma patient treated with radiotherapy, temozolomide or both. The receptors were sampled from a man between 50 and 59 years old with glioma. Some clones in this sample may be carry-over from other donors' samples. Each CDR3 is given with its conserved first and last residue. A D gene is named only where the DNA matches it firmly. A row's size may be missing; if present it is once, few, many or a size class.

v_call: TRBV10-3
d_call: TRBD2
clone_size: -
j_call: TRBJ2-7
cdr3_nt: TGTGCCACCGGGGGGGGAATCGAGCAGTACTTC
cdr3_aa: CATGGGIEQYF

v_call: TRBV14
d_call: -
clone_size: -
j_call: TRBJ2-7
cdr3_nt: TGTGCCAGCAGCCAAAGGGAGTTCTCCTACGAGCAGTACTTC
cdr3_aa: CASSQREFSYEQYF

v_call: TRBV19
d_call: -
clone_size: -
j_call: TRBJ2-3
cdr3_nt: TGTGCCAGTAGTACTACACACTGGCAGTATTTT
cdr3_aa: CASSTTHWQYF

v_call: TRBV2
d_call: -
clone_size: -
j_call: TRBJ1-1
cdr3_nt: TGTGCCAGCGGCCGGGGGGGGGTGGGCACTGAAGCTTTCTTT
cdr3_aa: CASGRGGVGTEAFF

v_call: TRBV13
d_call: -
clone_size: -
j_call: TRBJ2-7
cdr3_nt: TGTGCCAGCAGCTCCTCCTGGGGGGCCTCCGAGCAGTACTTC
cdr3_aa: CASSSSWGASEQYF

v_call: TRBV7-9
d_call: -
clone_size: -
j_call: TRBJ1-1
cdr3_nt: TGTGCCAGCAGCTCCCATACCCGGGACCAGAACACTGAAGCTTTCTTT
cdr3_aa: CASSSHTRDQNTEAFF

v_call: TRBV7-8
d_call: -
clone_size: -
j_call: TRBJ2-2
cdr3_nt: TGTGCCAGCAGCTTCGGGGGAACGAACACCGGGGAGCTGTTTTTT
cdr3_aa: CASSFGGTNTGELFF

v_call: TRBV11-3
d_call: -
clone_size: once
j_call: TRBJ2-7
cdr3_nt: TGTGCCAGCAGCCCCGCCGGGGAGGTCCACGAGCAGTACTTC
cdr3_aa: CASSPAGEVHEQYF

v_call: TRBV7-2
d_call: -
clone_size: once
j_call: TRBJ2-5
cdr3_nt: TGTGCCAGCAGCTTATCCAGGGACCAAGAGACCCAGTACTTC
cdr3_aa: CASSLSRDQETQYF

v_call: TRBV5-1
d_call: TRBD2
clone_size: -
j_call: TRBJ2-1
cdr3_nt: TGCGCCAGCAGCCCCGGGGGGGCCGGTGAGCAGTTCTTC
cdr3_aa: CASSPGGAGEQFF

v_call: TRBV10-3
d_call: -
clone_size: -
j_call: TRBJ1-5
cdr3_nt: TGTGCCATCAGTGCCGGGATGGGCAATCAGCCCCAGCATTTT
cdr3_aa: CAISAGMGNQPQHF

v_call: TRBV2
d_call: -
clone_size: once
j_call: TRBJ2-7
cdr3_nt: TGTGCCAGCTCTAGTATCCGGGCGAGCTCCTACGAGCAGTACTTC
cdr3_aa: CASSSIRASSYEQYF

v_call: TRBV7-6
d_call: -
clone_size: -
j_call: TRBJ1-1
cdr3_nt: TGTGCCAGCAGCATGACAGGTCCAAACACTGAAGCTTTCTTT
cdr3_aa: CASSMTGPNTEAFF

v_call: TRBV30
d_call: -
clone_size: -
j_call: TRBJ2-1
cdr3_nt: TGTGCCTGGACTGCGGGGCGATCCTACAATGAGCAGTTCTTC
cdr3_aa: CAWTAGRSYNEQFF

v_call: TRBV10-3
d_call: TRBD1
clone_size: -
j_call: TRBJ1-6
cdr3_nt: TGTGCCATCAGTGAGTCAGAGGGGGCAGGTTCACCCCTCCACTTT
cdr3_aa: CAISESEGAGSPLHF

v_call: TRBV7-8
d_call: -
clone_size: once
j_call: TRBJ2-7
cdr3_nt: TGTGCCAGCAGCCCTAGGGACGGAACATACGAGCAGTACTTC
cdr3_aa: CASSPRDGTYEQYF

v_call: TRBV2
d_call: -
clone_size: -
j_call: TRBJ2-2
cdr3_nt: TGTGCCAGCAGTGAAAACCAACAGGGAGGGACTTGGGGCGGGGAGCTGTTTTTT
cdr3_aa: CASSENQQGGTWGGELFF

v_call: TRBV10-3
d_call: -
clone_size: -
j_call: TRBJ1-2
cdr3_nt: TGTGCCATCAACGAAGGAACCGAGGGGGGCTACACCTTC
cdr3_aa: CAINEGTEGGYTF

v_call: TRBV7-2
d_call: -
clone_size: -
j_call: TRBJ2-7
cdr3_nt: TGTGCCAGCAGCTTAGAATTTGGAGAAGGGTACGAGCAGTACTTC
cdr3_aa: CASSLEFGEGYEQYF

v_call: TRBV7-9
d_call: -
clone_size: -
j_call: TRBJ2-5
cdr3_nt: TGTGCCAGCAGCTTAGCAGTATACAAGCAAGAGACCCAGTACTTC
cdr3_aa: CASSLAVYKQETQYF

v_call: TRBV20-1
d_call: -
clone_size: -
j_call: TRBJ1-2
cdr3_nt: TGCAGTGCCAGAGGGACCTATGGCTACACCTTC
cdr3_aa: CSARGTYGYTF

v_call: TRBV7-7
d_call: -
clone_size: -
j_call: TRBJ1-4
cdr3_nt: TGTGCTAGCAGCTCCGATTCCGGTAATGAAAAACTGTTTTTT
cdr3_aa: CASSSDSGNEKLFF

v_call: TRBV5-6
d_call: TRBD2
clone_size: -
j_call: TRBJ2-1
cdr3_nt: TGTGCCAGCAGCCTGGGACTAGCGGTTGACGATGAGCAGTTCTTC
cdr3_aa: CASSLGLAVDDEQFF

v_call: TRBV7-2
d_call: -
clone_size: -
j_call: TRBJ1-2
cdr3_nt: TGTGCCAGCGAGCCTCAGAGGGGTGTCGGCTATGGCTACACCTTC
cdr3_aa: CASEPQRGVGYGYTF

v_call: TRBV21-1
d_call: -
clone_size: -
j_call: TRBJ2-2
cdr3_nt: TGTGCGGGAGGGACTAGCGGGCGTGGCACCGGGGAGCTGTTTTTT
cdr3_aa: CAGGTSGRGTGELFF

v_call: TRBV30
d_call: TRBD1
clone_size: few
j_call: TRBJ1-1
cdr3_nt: TGTGCCTGGAGTACGGGACAGAAGGCTTTCTTT
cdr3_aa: CAWSTGQKAFF

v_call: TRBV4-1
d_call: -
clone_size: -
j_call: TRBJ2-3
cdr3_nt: TGCGCCAGCAGCTCTAAGGGCTTGCCAACCCCCACAGATACGCAGTATTTT
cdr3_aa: CASSSKGLPTPTDTQYF

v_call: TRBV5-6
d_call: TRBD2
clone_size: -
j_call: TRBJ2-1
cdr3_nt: TGTGCCAGCCGCTCTTATAGCGGGGCCTACAATGAGCAGTTCTTC
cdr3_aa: CASRSYSGAYNEQFF

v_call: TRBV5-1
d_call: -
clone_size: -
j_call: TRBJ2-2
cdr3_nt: TGCGCCAGCACCCTAGTAGGCACCGGGGAGCTGTTTTTT
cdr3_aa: CASTLVGTGELFF

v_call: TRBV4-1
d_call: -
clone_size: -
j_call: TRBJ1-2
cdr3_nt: TGCGCCAGCAGCCAAGAGCAGTTCCTCTATGGCTACACCTTC
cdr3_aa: CASSQEQFLYGYTF

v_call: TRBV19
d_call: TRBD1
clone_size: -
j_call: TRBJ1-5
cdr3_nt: TGTGCCAGTACCTTTACGAGGACAGGAATTAATCAGCCCCAGCATTTT
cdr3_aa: CASTFTRTGINQPQHF

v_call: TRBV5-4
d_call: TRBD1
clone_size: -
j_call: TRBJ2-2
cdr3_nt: TGTGCCAGCACCCCTGGGACAGATACCACCGGGGAGCTGTTTTTT
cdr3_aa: CASTPGTDTTGELFF

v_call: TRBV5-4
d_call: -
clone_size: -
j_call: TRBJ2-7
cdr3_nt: TGTGCCAGCAGCTTAGCCGGTCCCTACGAGCAGTACTTC
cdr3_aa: CASSLAGPYEQYF

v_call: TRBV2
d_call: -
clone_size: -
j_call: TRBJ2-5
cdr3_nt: TGTGCCAGCAGTGAGGGCAGCCTCGGAGAGACCCAGTACTTC
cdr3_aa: CASSEGSLGETQYF

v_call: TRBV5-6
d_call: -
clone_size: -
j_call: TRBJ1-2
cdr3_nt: TGTGCCAGCAGCTTGGGAGCAGTCACTACTAACTATGGCTACACCTTC
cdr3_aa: CASSLGAVTTNYGYTF

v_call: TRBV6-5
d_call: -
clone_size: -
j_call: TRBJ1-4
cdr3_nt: TGTGCCAGCAGTTCGCCGGGTTCTAATGAAAAACTGTTTTTT
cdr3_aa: CASSSPGSNEKLFF

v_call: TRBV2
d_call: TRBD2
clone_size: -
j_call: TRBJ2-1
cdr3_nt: TGTGCCAGCGGGAACCCCGGGACTAGCGGGGTTCCCGAGCAGTTCTTC
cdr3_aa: CASGNPGTSGVPEQFF

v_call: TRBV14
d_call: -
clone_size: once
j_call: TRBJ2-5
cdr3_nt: TGTGCCAGCAGCCCATCAGGGGAGACCCAGTACTTC
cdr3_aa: CASSPSGETQYF

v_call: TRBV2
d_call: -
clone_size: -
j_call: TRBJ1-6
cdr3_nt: TGTGCCAGCAGTGGAAGAGCTGATTCACCCCTCCACTTT
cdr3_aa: CASSGRADSPLHF

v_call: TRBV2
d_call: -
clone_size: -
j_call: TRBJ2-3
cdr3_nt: TGTGCCAGCAGTGAGGGGCAGCCAGATACGCAGTATTTT
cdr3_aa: CASSEGQPDTQYF